This section outlines one T cell receptor (beta chain) sequence together with its context. The antigen remains unidentified. The data were obtained in a study of STAT3 mutations in large granular lymphocyte leukemia. Turning to the study itself: More than half of T-LGLL patients received immunosuppressive therapy.

The CDR3 sequence is 13 residues long. Between the trimmed V and J ends, which lost 5 bases and 1 base, there was a span of 8 bases. CDR1 and CDR2 from the germline V gene are LGHNT and FRNRAP. Around 41,000 productive templates were obtained per sample on average. This table comes from immunoSEQ multiplex PCR, and its TCRdb copy is limited to in-frame clones, with some not included. The sample consists of around 26,000 clones, approximately 94% of them appearing once. Study observations and caveats: Every T-LGLL patient had at least one immunodominant TCRbeta clonotype. TCR clonotype switching after therapy occurred in about 30% of the 18 patients. Suggested: STAT3 mutation was not the ancestral event for these clonal expansions.

The sequenced sample consisted of peripheral blood mononuclear cells. The chain employs TRBV12-5 and TRBJ1-1; D possibly corresponds to TRBD1 (5 bases). This TCR derives from a man in his forties with T-cell large granular lymphocyte leukemia. Some clones in this sample may be carry-over from other donors' samples. The CDR3 DNA is TGTGCTAGTGGTGGTGGGGGGAACACTGAAGCTTTCTTT. It is translated as CASGGGGNTEAFF.